This record looks at one T cell receptor beta chain sequence and its context. In this sample, this clonotype turned up many times. The antigen it binds to is not known. Base qualities are not provided; no much larger clone lies one nucleotide away. V and J lose 6 bases and 10 bases, and a span of 15 bases separates them. Looking up the germline V gene yields CDR1 SQVTM and CDR2 ANQGSEA. The CDR3, cysteine through phenylalanine, is 12 amino acids long. Of the read, only the CDR3 DNA is kept; its 36 bases are in frame from base 1. The study was a case-control design nested within a healthcare worker cohort in London, UK, with weekly nasopharyngeal swab PCR tests and blood sampling. Healthcare workers were recruited between 23 and 31 March 2020, during the week of the UK lockdown, and were followed weekly for up to roughly 15 weeks. This entry belongs to a study of early T cells in non-severe SARS-CoV-2 infection (dated by TCRdb to the early 2020s). Background for the entire study: TCR sequencing used bulk RNA from unsorted whole blood, so alpha and beta chains could not be paired. General study outcomes and caveats: Matching against VDJdb was skewed toward anti-spike CD8 responses, likely underestimated virus-specific expansions, and missed private and CD4 specificities.

Libraries were made using 5' RACE. Instrument used: NextSeq 500. Unique molecular identifiers were attached to individual cDNA molecules in the TCR library protocol so that sequencing error and PCR bias could be corrected. Both TCR alpha and beta chains were sequenced, and tight co-correlation was observed between alpha and beta sequence abundances in each sample. Per the source publication's procedure: Decombinator V4 was used to annotate the V gene, J gene and CDR3 of the TCR sequences. Expanded TCRs were defined as changing significantly between any two time points under a Poisson model with p below 0.0001. TCR abundances were normalised to the total number of TCRs sequenced per sample and expressed as counts per million. TRAV1-2 paired with TRAJ12, TRAJ20 or TRAJ33 defined MAIT TCRs, while TRAV10 paired with TRAJ18 defined iNKT TCRs. VDJdb, accessed 1 November 2021, was searched for CMV, EBV and SARS-CoV-2 annotated TCRs, excluding TCRs annotated for multiple antigens. The public reads were run again by TCRdb, first through fastp at Q25 and then through MiXCR, and only productive beta chains were kept. Rows are combined by CDR3 protein, so each entry shows the most common genes and DNA. TCRdb, not the original authors, processed these V and J calls. This sample lists tens of thousands of distinct CDR3 sequences; roughly 10% were detected once. Of the sample, 5% to 7.5% falls within the top ten clones.

The chain couples TRBV29-1 to TRBJ1-4; D gene: possibly TRBD1, on 5 matching bases. The origin of this receptor is an adult who was a healthcare worker with PCR-confirmed SARS-CoV-2 infection or an uninfected control (not recorded which). Sequenced sample: whole blood. The CDR3 region reads CSVAMGRAKLFF. The DNA reads TGCAGCGTAGCAATGGGACGCGCAAAACTGTTTTTT.